A single sample gave rise to the 26 T cell receptor beta chains below, sequenced in a study of Graves' ophthalmopathy and Graves' hyperthyroidism. As the template, RNA transcripts were used to amplify TCR beta CDR3 regions. Second-round multiplex PCR came after first-round RT-PCR with HTBI primers. TCRdb re-called the multiplex PCR reads with MiXCR, one entry per CDR3 protein. The table lists about 480,000 distinct CDR3 sequences, around an eighth of them singletons, with over 7.5% in the top ten. Sequences were obtained from blood. The receptors here all came from a young woman with Graves' ophthalmopathy.

This clonotype occurred many times. The gene calls are TRBV28 and TRBJ1-5; D is unclear. Germline lookup yields CDR1 MDHEN and CDR2 SYDVKM. Trimming cost V 3 bases and J 0 bases, with 15 bases left between them. The CDR3 is 17 residues long. The CDR3 reads CASSFQPRRYSNQPQHF. The CDR3 bases are TGTGCCAGCAGTTTCCAACCTCGCCGTTATAGCAATCAGCCCCAGCATTTT.

The chain links TRBV6-1 to TRBJ1-3; 9 bases line up with TRBD1. The CDR3 contains 15 residues. The germline V gene encodes CDR1 MNHNS and CDR2 SASEGT. The trim removed 4 bases at V and 4 bases at J, leaving 5 bases unmatched. In DNA, the CDR3 is TGTGCCAGCAGTGGGAGGACAGGGGAGGGAAACACCATATATTTT. Translated: CASSGRTGEGNTIYF.

This clonotype was recorded many times. V and J are TRBV6-1 and TRBJ2-7; TRBD1 agrees at 9 bases. Germline CDR1 reads MNHNS; CDR2 reads SASEGT. The J segment lost 1 base and the V segment lost 6 bases, leaving 4 bases of the junction unmatched. The length of the CDR3 is 14 residues. CDR3 amino acids: CASSLDRGSYEQYF. The CDR3 region has the DNA TGTGCCAGCAGCTTGGACAGGGGTTCCTACGAGCAGTACTTC.

This clonotype has ten or more counts. The genes are TRBV6-1 and TRBJ1-5, with 8 positions matching TRBD1. Losses at the gene ends were 11 bases for V and 3 bases for J; bases not matched to a gene: 6. The germline CDR1 and CDR2 sequences are MNHNS and SASEGT. The CDR3 consists of 13 residues. This CDR3 is CAGQGYYNQPQHF. For the CDR3, the DNA is TGTGCCGGACAGGGATACTACAATCAGCCCCAGCATTTT.

This clonotype appeared many times. The rearrangement joins TRBV28 to TRBJ2-4; D not certain. Germline V lookup: CDR1 MDHEN, CDR2 SYDVKM. The CDR3 is 15 amino acids. V was pared by 8 bases and J by 0 bases, with 14 bases between. The CDR3 loop reads CASAPGGVAKNIQYF. CDR3 DNA: TGTGCCAGCGCCCCGGGTGGAGTAGCCAAAAACATTCAGTACTTC.

This clonotype was counted at least ten times. The chain combines TRBV28 with TRBJ1-6; tentatively, D is TRBD1 (5 bases). This CDR3 spans 14 amino acids. V lost 6 bases to trimming and J lost 13 bases, with 19 bases between them. CDR1 MDHEN and CDR2 SYDVKM come from the germline V gene. This CDR3 reads CASSKGTALNPLHF. The CDR3 DNA reads TGTGCCAGCAGCAAAGGGACGGCTCTTAACCCCCTCCACTTT.

In the case of this clonotype: One base away lies a much larger clone, so this may be a sequencing read error. This chain links TRBV19 with TRBJ1-1; D not resolved. The V end lost 10 bases, the J end lost 0 bases, and 6 bases lay between the germline ends. The CDR3 loop spans 11 amino acids. Germline assignment: CDR1 LNHDA and CDR2 SQIVND (reference sequence). The CDR3 loop is CAKILNTEAFF. As DNA, the CDR3 is TGTGCCAAAATATTGAACACTGAAGCTTTCTTT.

This clonotype occurred many times. The junction and the germline gene differ at one end; a read error may be behind it. V is TRBV5-1 and J is TRBJ1-1; D is undetermined. The length of the CDR3 is 14 residues. Germline assignment: CDR1 SGHRS and CDR2 YFSETQ. The CDR3 DNA reads TGTGCCAGCAGCTTAGCCGGGATGAACACTGAAGCTTTCTTT. It yields the protein CASSLAGMNTEAFF.

On this clonotype: The CDR3 does not close with the conserved phenylalanine or tryptophan, likely indicating a read error. The chain links TRBV15 to TRBJ1-3; no firm D call. V lost 0 bases to trimming and J lost 0 bases, with 12 bases between them. The CDR3 loop spans 17 amino acids. Germline CDR1 reads LNHNV; CDR2 reads YYDKDF (reference sequence). CDR3 sequence: CATSRDTRRASGNTIYL. CDR3 nucleotide sequence: TGTGCCACCAGCAGAGATACGCGACGGGCCTCTGGAAACACCATATATCTT.

This clonotype occurred a few times. This chain connects TRBV4-1 to TRBJ2-5, with 11 nucleotides matching TRBD2. Trimming cost V 3 bases and J 5 bases; bases outside gene matches: 5. Germline V gene lookup returns CDR1 MGHRA and CDR2 YSYEKL. The CDR3 is made up of 15 amino acids. Here the CDR3 DNA reads TGCGCCAGCAGCCAGTCCCCTAGCGGGAGGGAGACCCAGTACTTC. Its translation: CASSQSPSGRETQYF.

In this sample, this clonotype turned up many times. This chain uses TRBV6-1 with TRBJ1-2; no reliable D call. Germline V gene sequence: CDR1 MNHNS, CDR2 SASEGT. CDR3 size: 13 residues. Trimming took off 6 bases at V and 2 bases at J, with 10 bases between the two ends. CDR3 region: CASRSGRNYGYTF. CDR3 coding DNA: TGTGCCAGCAGATCAGGACGGAACTATGGCTACACCTTC.

This clonotype has at least ten counts. The rearrangement joins TRBV5-1 to TRBJ2-4; 12 bases are a match to TRBD2. The CDR3 sequence is 18 residues long. The germline V gene encodes CDR1 SGHRS and CDR2 YFSETQ. V dropped 4 bases and J dropped 1; count of bases not matched to a gene: 9. The CDR3 sequence is CASSPTGLAGPAKNIQYF. The CDR3 nucleotides are TGCGCCAGCAGCCCTACGGGACTAGCGGGTCCCGCCAAAAACATTCAGTACTTC.

The J gene is TRBJ2-7, the V gene TRBV7-3; D call uncertain. Germline CDR1 and CDR2: SGHTA and FQGTGA. V was clipped by 11 bases and J by 9 bases, with 20 bases between them. This CDR3 has 12 residues. The CDR3 sequence is CAARRQNTRQYF. CDR3 DNA sequence: TGTGCCGCCCGACGCCAGAATACGAGGCAGTACTTC.

In its sample, this clonotype was seen many times. The chain carries TRBV29-1 and TRBJ1-1, with D possibly TRBD1 on 5 matching bases. CDR3 length equals 15 residues. The germline V gene has CDR1 SQVTM and CDR2 ANQGSEA. Trimming took 3 bases from V and 0 from J, leaving 14 bases between them. The CDR3 DNA reads TGCAGCGTTGAGGGGGAAATTCAAATGAACACTGAAGCTTTCTTT. This gives the protein CSVEGEIQMNTEAFF.

The genes are TRBV7-8 and TRBJ2-5, with 7 bases identical to TRBD2. The germline V gene encodes CDR1 SGHVS and CDR2 FQNEAQ. V dropped 3 bases and J dropped 2; count of bases not matched to a gene: 12. The CDR3 length is 17 residues. CDR3 amino acids: CASSFLIALAEQETQYF. CDR3 in DNA: TGTGCCAGCAGCTTCCTTATAGCCCTAGCGGAGCAAGAGACCCAGTACTTC.

This clonotype was detected ten times or more. This chain connects TRBV30 to TRBJ1-1; 7 positions agree with TRBD1. The CDR3 covers 12 residues. V was clipped by 5 bases and J by 5 bases; unmatched bases: 5. Per germline, CDR1 GTSNPN and CDR2 SVGIG (reference sequence). The DNA of the CDR3 is TGTGCCTGGCACAGGGGAGGAACTGAAGCTTTCTTT. This encodes CAWHRGGTEAFF.

This clonotype was found a few times. The rearrangement uses TRBV14 and TRBJ2-7; D is uncertain. The germline V and J ends were trimmed by 0 bases and 9 bases, with 12 bases remaining between them. The CDR3 has 13 residues. Germline CDR1 and CDR2: SGHDN and FVKESK. The CDR3 DNA sequence: TGTGCCAGCAGCCAAGAACGGCGCATTGGGCAGTACTTC. This codes for CASSQERRIGQYF.

This clonotype was seen repeatedly, ten times or more. The V call is TRBV4-2, the J call TRBJ2-7; possible D gene TRBD2, 5 bases. The germline V gene encodes CDR1 LGHNA and CDR2 YNFKEQ. This CDR3 is built from 14 residues. The V and J ends lost 1 base and 2 bases respectively, with 9 bases between them. CDR3 nucleotide sequence: TGTGCCAGCAGCCAAGGTCAACTAGCCTACGAGCAGTACTTC. This sequence encodes CASSQGQLAYEQYF.

The chain couples TRBV28 to TRBJ2-7, with 10 bases lining up with TRBD2. The CDR3 is 15 residues long. Per the germline V gene, CDR1 is MDHEN and CDR2 is SYDVKM. J gave up 5 bases and V 5 bases, and 9 bases lay outside the gene matches. The chain's CDR3 is CASSITGTSDHEQYF. CDR3 sequence (DNA): TGTGCCAGCAGTATCACCGGGACTAGCGATCACGAGCAGTACTTC. The whole variable domain, remainder taken from reference TRBV28 and TRBJ2-7, is DVKVTQSSRYLVKRTGEKVFLECVQDMDHENMFWYRQDPGLGLRLIYFSYDVKMKEKGDIPEGYSVSREKKERFSLILESASTNQTSMYLCASSITGTSDHEQYFGPGTRLTVT.

The table lists this clonotype with many counts. The chain is built from TRBV10-3 and TRBJ2-7, with D hard to call. V lost 8 bases, J lost 1 base, and 21 bases lay in between. The CDR3 is made up of 16 amino acids. Germline V CDR1 and CDR2: ENHRY, SYGVKD. CDR3 DNA: TGTGCCATCCTCGTCCCGGGTTCCACTTTGTCCTACGAGCAGTACTTC. It encodes CAILVPGSTLSYEQYF.

Turning to this clonotype: A read error may be the cause here, since a much bigger clone is one base away. The J gene is TRBJ1-3, the V gene TRBV30; no clear D gene. V lost 4 bases and J lost 3, with 10 bases in between. CDR1 and CDR2 from the germline V gene are GTSNPN and SVGIG (reference sequence). The CDR3 loop spans 13 amino acids. The CDR3 region has the DNA TGTGCCTGGACCCTCGGTAGTGGAAACACCATATATTTT. Translation gives CAWTLGSGNTIYF.

This clonotype was seen repeatedly, ten times or more. This chain links TRBV2 with TRBJ2-2; D gene ambiguous. Germline V gene data show CDR1 as SNHLY and CDR2 as FYNNEI. This CDR3 comprises 13 residues. V shed 7 bases and J shed 3 bases, with 9 bases lying between them. This CDR3 reads CASTLGYTGELFF. DNA of the CDR3: TGTGCCAGCACCCTTGGCTACACCGGGGAGCTGTTTTTT.

This clonotype was recorded at least ten times. J is TRBJ2-7 and V is TRBV20-1; D might be TRBD2 (6 bases). Germline CDR1 DFQATT, CDR2 SNEGSKA (reference sequence). The CDR3 runs 11 residues. V lost 6 bases to trimming and J lost 7 bases, with 13 bases between them. As DNA, the CDR3 is TGCAGTGCGCCAGACGGGGGTGAGCAGTACTTC. This gives the protein CSAPDGGEQYF.

This clonotype was detected only a few times. V usage is TRBV6-2 or TRBV6-3 and J usage is TRBJ2-7; TRBD2 might be the D (6 bases). The germline gives CDR1 MNHEY, CDR2 SVGEGT. V was clipped by 6 bases and J by 6 bases, with 21 bases between them. The CDR3 is made up of 15 amino acids. The CDR3, as DNA: TGTGCCAGCAGCCTAACCGGGGGTATCTTCGGCGAGCAGTACTTC. This translates into CASSLTGGIFGEQYF.

Note on this clonotype: Compared with germline, one end of the junction differs, possibly owing to a read error. The chain uses TRBV11-3 and TRBJ1-1, with D tentatively TRBD1 (6 bases). CDR1 and CDR2 (germline): SGHNT, YENEEA. The CDR3 is 13 residues long. The CDR3 loop is CVSSLSGQKEAFF. For the CDR3, the DNA is TGTGTCAGCAGCTTAAGTGGACAGAAAGAAGCTTTCTTT.

In its sample, this clonotype was seen a few times. V is TRBV7-3 and J is TRBJ2-2, with 7 positions matching TRBD2. Germline CDR1 is SGHTA and CDR2 is FQGTGA. V was clipped by 1 base and J by 6 bases; unmatched bases: 5. The CDR3 sequence is 15 residues long. CDR3 residues: CASSLNPGLPGELFF. CDR3 sequence (DNA): TGTGCCAGCAGCTTAAACCCGGGACTACCCGGGGAGCTGTTTTTT. Full variable domain (outside the CDR3, taken from reference TRBV7-3 and TRBJ2-2): GAGVSQTPSNKVTEKGKYVELRCDPISGHTALYWYRQSLGQGPEFLIYFQGTGAADDSGLPNDRFFAVRPEGSVSTLKIQRTERGDSAVYLCASSLNPGLPGELFFGEGSRLTVL.